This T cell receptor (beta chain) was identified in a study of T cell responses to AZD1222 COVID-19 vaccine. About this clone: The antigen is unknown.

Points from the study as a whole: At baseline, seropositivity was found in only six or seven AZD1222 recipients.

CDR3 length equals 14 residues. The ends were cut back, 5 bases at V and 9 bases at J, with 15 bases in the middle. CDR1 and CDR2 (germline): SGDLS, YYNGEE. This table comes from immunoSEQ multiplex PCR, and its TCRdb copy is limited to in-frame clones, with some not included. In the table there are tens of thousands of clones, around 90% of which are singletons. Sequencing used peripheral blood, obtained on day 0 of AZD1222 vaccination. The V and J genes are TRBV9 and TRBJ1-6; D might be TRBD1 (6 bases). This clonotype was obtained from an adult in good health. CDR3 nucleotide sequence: TGTGCCAGCAGGAGCCGGGACACCGGTTCACCCCTCCACTTT. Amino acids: CASRSRDTGSPLHF.